A single sample gave rise to the 19 T cell receptor beta chains below, sequenced in a study of kidney transplant recipient with SARS-CoV-2 infection. TCRdb fed the reads into MiXCR, producing one record per CDR3 protein. The sample holds 200,000 to 300,000 distinct CDR3 sequences; 29% are singletons and the top ten take roughly 7%. The sample was a blood sample, taken at baseline and around day 110 from a kidney transplant recipient. Receptor source: a young adult male patient who had COVID-19 and was a kidney transplant recipient. Some T cells may arise from the graft donor.

At least ten counts were recorded for this clonotype. This chain joins TRBV28 and TRBJ2-7, with a tentative D call TRBD2 (6 bases). CDR3 length: 12 residues. Germline-derived CDR1 and CDR2 are MDHEN and SYDVKM. V was trimmed by 7 bases and J by 4 bases, leaving 11 bases between them. As DNA, the CDR3 is TGTGCCAGCACCCGGGACTCTTACGAGCAGTACTTC. Protein sequence: CASTRDSYEQYF.

This clonotype was found many times. The chain employs TRBV9 and TRBJ2-7; 9 nucleotides match TRBD1. The trim removed 2 bases at V and 3 bases at J, leaving 6 bases unmatched. CDR1 is SGDLS and CDR2 is YYNGEE in the germline V gene. CDR3 length equals 15 residues. CDR3 region: CASSVHPGQGYEQYF. CDR3 in DNA: TGTGCCAGCAGCGTGCATCCGGGACAGGGCTACGAGCAGTACTTC.

Comments on this clonotype: Possible read error: a much larger clone is one base away. The V call is TRBV10-1, the J call TRBJ2-7, with TRBD2 identical over 11 bases. Germline CDR1 and CDR2: WNHNN and SYGVQD (reference sequence). Unmatched junction bases numbered 9, after V lost 8 bases and J lost 6 bases. CDR3 length: 14 residues. The CDR3 is CASRNPSGRREQYF. In DNA form, the CDR3 reads TGCGCCAGCCGAAACCCTAGCGGGAGGCGCGAGCAGTACTTC.

The V and J genes are TRBV6-5 and TRBJ1-6, with D uncertain. The CDR3 spans 18 residues. The germline gives CDR1 MNHEY, CDR2 SVGAGI. V shed 7 bases and J shed 0 bases, with 19 bases lying between them. CDR3 region: CASMGVGQASSYNSPLHF. The CDR3 region has the DNA TGTGCCAGCATGGGCGTGGGCCAGGCTAGCTCCTATAATTCACCCCTCCACTTT.

This clonotype was seen many times. The V gene is TRBV12-3 or TRBV12-4, the J gene TRBJ1-3; 7 nucleotides align to TRBD1. The CDR3 contains 11 residues. V shed 10 bases and J 6 bases; nucleotides not matched to a gene: 3. As DNA, the CDR3 is TGTGCCACCAGGGGGGAAAACACCATATATTTT. Encoded protein: CATRGENTIYF.

The rearrangement joins TRBV5-6 to TRBJ1-2; no clear D gene. The germline gives CDR1 SGHDT, CDR2 YYEEEE. With 6 bases removed from V and 4 bases from J, the gap between germline ends came to 22 bases. The CDR3 has 16 amino acids. Here the CDR3 reads CASNSGNSRRTYGYTF. In DNA, the CDR3 is TGTGCCAGCAACTCGGGCAATAGTCGAAGGACCTATGGCTACACCTTC.

V and J are TRBV6-8 and TRBJ1-2; the D is unclear. With 5 bases removed from V and 4 bases from J, the gap between germline ends came to 23 bases. The CDR3 spans 17 residues. The germline V gene has CDR1 MNHGY and CDR2 SAAAGT. The CDR3: CASSARKRSRKTYGYTF. CDR3 DNA sequence: TGTGCCAGCAGTGCACGAAAACGCTCTAGAAAGACCTATGGCTACACCTTC.

This clonotype was seen at least ten times. The chain couples TRBV21-1 to TRBJ2-3. TRBV21-1 is classified as a pseudogene. The CDR3 runs to 17 residues. For the CDR3, the DNA is TGTGCCAGCAGGAGCCTAATAGCTACAGTCATGCAAGATACGCAGTATTTT. Translating it yields CASRSLIATVMQDTQYF.

This clonotype was counted at least ten times. V is TRBV4-3 and J is TRBJ1-2; D not resolved. CDR3 length: 17 amino acids. The V end was cut by 5 bases, the J end by 4 bases, with 23 bases between. Germline values: CDR1 LGHNA, CDR2 YSLEER. CDR3 in DNA: TGCGCCAGCAGCACTGTGGAAGGACGTCGAAAGACCTATGGCTACACCTTC. Protein sequence: CASSTVEGRRKTYGYTF.

This clonotype has a count of ten or more. The chain combines TRBV27 with TRBJ2-5, with D tentatively TRBD1 (6 bases). Trimming removed 5 bases from V and 2 bases from J, with 12 bases in between. The CDR3 has 14 amino acids. The germline gives CDR1 MNHEY, CDR2 SMNVEV (reference sequence). CDR3 loop: CASSNNRDQETQYF. As DNA, the CDR3 is TGTGCCAGCAGTAATAACAGGGATCAAGAGACCCAGTACTTC.

The V gene is TRBV18, the J gene TRBJ2-3; D might be TRBD2 (7 bases). CDR3 size: 15 residues. Germline assignment: CDR1 KGHSH and CDR2 LQKENI. V lost 2 bases and J lost 5, with 14 bases in between. CDR3 in amino acids: CASSPTGGGEDTQYF. The CDR3 DNA follows: TGTGCCAGCTCACCAACGGGGGGCGGGGAAGATACGCAGTATTTT.

This clonotype was detected only a few times. This rearrangement joins TRBV2 to TRBJ2-3; 7 bases are shared with TRBD2. Germline CDR1 reads SNHLY; CDR2 reads FYNNEI. V shed 4 bases and J 3 bases; nucleotides not matched to a gene: 10. The CDR3 sequence is 16 residues long. Here the CDR3 DNA reads TGTGCCAGCAGTGGGAGACTAGCAGCATATACAGATACGCAGTATTTT. Its protein is CASSGRLAAYTDTQYF.

About this clonotype itself: A much bigger clone sits one base away, suggesting this may be a read error. The chain is built from TRBV6-5 and TRBJ2-2; 8 bases are a match to TRBD2. CDR1 and CDR2 (germline): MNHEY, SVGAGI. The CDR3 loop spans 15 amino acids. CDR3 sequence reads: CAGSTGTRKMGELFF. In nucleotides, the CDR3 is TGTGCCGGCAGTACCGGGACTAGAAAAATGGGGGAGCTGTTTTTT.

In regard to this clonotype: The junction does not match germline at one end; this may be a read error. The V call is TRBV6-5, the J call TRBJ2-1; possibly TRBD1 for D (5 bases). CDR3 length: 15 residues. From germline, CDR1 is MNHEY and CDR2 SVGAGI. Here the CDR3 DNA reads TGTGCCAGCAGTTCCCCAGGACATTCCTGCAATGAGCAGTTCTTC. Protein sequence: CASSSPGHSCNEQFF.

Comment on this clonotype: A much larger clone lies a single base off, so this may be a read error. CDR3 sequence (DNA): TGCAGTGGCAAGAGAAAAGGGGACTCTGGAACCACCATATATTTT. Translated: CSGKRKGDSGTTIYF. The rearrangement links TRBV20-1 to TRBJ1-3; D may be TRBD1 (5 bases). CDR1 and CDR2 (germline): DFQATT, SNEGSKA (reference sequence). The CDR3 is 15 amino acids.

The table lists this clonotype with many counts. The chain recombines TRBV3-1 with TRBJ2-2; 14 bases are shared with TRBD2. The CDR3 sequence is 20 residues long. The V gene's germline CDR1 is LGHDT and CDR2 YNNKEL (reference sequence). V lost 5 bases to trimming and J lost 6 bases; unmatched junction nucleotides: 17. The CDR3: CASSRSTGTSGRLGAGELFF. In nucleotides, the CDR3 is TGTGCCAGCAGCAGGAGCACAGGGACTAGCGGGAGATTGGGGGCCGGGGAGCTGTTTTTT.

As concerns this clonotype: One base away lies a much larger clone, so this may be a sequencing read error. The chain has TRBV5-1 and TRBJ1-4; D ambiguous. V gave up 7 bases and J gave up 7 bases, with 20 bases separating them. Germline V CDR1 and CDR2: SGHRS, YFSETQ. This CDR3 is 15 amino acids long. This CDR3 reads CASSLAEGLVEKLFF. The DNA for the CDR3 is TGCGCCAGCTCACTGGCGGAGGGCCTGGTTGAAAAACTGTTTTTT.

In the case of this clonotype: A read error may be the cause here, since a much bigger clone is one base away. The chain employs TRBV6-2 or TRBV6-3 and TRBJ1-2; D remains unclear. The V end was cut by 2 bases, the J end by 4 bases, with 20 bases between. Germline V gene data show CDR1 as MNHEY and CDR2 as SVGEGT. This CDR3 is built from 17 residues. CDR3 coding DNA: TGTGCCAGCAGTTACCCAGCCTGCATCGGAAAGGCCTATGGCTACACCTTC. Amino acid sequence: CASSYPACIGKAYGYTF.

This clonotype has ten or more counts. This sequence joins TRBV14 and TRBJ2-2; D gene unclear. Deletions cut 3 bases from V and 3 bases from J, with 26 bases between. The germline CDR1 and CDR2 sequences are SGHDN and FVKESK. The CDR3 spans 20 residues. The CDR3 spells CASSHSSSVVGPWHTGELFF. Written as DNA, the CDR3 is TGTGCCAGCAGCCATTCCAGTTCGGTGGTGGGCCCCTGGCACACCGGGGAGCTGTTTTTT.